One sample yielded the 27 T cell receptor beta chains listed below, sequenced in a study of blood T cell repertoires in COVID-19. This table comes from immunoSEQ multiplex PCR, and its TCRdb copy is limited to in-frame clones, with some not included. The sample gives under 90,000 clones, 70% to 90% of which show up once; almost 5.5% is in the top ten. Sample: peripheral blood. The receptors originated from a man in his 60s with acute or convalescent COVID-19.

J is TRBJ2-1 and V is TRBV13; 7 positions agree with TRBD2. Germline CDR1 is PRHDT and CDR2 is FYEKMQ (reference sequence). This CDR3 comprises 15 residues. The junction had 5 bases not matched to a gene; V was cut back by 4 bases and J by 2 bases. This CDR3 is CASSSGLPAYNEQFF. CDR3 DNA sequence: TGTGCCAGCAGCTCGGGACTACCTGCCTACAATGAGCAGTTCTTC.

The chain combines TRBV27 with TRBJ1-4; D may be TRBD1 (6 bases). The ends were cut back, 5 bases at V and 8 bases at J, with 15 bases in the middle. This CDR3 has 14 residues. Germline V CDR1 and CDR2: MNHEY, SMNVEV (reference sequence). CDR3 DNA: TGTGCCAGCAGTCCGGCGGGGGGGCACGAAAAACTGTTTTTT. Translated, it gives CASSPAGGHEKLFF.

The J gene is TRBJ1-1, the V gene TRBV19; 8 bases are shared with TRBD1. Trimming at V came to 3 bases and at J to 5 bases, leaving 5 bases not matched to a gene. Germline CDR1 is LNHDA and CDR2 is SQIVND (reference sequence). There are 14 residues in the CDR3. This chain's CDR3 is CASSITGGRTEAFF. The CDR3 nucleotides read TGTGCCAGTAGTATCACAGGGGGACGGACTGAAGCTTTCTTT. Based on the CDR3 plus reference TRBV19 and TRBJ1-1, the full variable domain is DGGITQSPKYLFRKEGQNVTLSCEQNLNHDAMYWYRQDPGQGLRLIYYSQIVNDFQKGDIAEGYSVSREKKESFPLTVTSAQKNPTAFYLCASSITGGRTEAFFGQGTRLTVV.

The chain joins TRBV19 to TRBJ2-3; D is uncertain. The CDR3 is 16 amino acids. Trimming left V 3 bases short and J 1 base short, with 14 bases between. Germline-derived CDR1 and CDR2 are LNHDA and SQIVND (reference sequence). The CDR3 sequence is CASSIGSLEGTDTQYF. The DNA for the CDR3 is TGTGCCAGTAGTATTGGGTCTCTTGAGGGCACAGATACGCAGTATTTT. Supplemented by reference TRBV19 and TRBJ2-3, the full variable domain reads DGGITQSPKYLFRKEGQNVTLSCEQNLNHDAMYWYRQDPGQGLRLIYYSQIVNDFQKGDIAEGYSVSREKKESFPLTVTSAQKNPTAFYLCASSIGSLEGTDTQYFGPGTRLTVL.

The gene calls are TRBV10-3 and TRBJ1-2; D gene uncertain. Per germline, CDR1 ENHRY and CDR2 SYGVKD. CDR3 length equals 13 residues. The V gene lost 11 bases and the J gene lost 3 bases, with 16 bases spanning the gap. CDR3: CAVLQERDYGYTF. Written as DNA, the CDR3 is TGTGCCGTACTTCAAGAGCGGGACTATGGCTACACCTTC.

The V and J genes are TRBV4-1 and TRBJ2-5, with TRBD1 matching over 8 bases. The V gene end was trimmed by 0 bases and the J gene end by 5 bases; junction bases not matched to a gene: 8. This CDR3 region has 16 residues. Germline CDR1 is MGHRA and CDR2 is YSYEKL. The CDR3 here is CASSQDWAGGKETQYF. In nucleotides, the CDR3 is TGCGCCAGCAGCCAAGATTGGGCAGGGGGCAAGGAGACCCAGTACTTC.

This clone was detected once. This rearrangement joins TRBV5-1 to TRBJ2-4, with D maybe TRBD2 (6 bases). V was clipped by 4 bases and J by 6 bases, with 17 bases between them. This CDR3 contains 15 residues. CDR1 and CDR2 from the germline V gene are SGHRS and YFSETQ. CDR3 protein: CASSPEAGSGNIQYF. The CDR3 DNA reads TGCGCCAGCAGCCCGGAGGCGGGGTCCGGAAACATTCAGTACTTC. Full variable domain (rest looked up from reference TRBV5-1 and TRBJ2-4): KAGVTQTPRYLIKTRGQQVTLSCSPISGHRSVSWYQQTPGQGLQFLFEYFSETQRNKGNFPGRFSGRQFSNSRSEMNVSTLELGDSALYLCASSPEAGSGNIQYFGAGTRLSVL.

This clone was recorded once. The CDR3 region has the DNA TGTGCCAGCAGAGCCGGCTACAATGAGCAGTTCTTC. The encoded protein is CASRAGYNEQFF. V gene TRBV27 combines with J gene TRBJ2-1; D ambiguous. The ends were cut back, 6 bases at V and 3 bases at J, with 6 bases in the middle. The CDR3 runs to 12 residues. The germline CDR1 and CDR2 sequences are MNHEY and SMNVEV (reference sequence).

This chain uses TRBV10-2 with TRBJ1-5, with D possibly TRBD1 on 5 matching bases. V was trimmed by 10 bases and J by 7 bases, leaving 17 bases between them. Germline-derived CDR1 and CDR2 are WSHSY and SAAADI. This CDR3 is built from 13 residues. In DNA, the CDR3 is TGCGCCAACCACGACAGTCTAAGACAGCCCCAGCATTTT. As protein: CANHDSLRQPQHF.

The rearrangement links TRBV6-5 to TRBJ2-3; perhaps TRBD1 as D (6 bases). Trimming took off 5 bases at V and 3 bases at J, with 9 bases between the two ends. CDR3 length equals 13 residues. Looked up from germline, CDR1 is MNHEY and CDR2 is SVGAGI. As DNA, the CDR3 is TGTGCCAGCAGTCGGGACATAACAGATACGCAGTATTTT. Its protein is CASSRDITDTQYF.

The CDR3 region has the DNA TGTGCCAGCAGCTCGACGATAGGGGGCTATGGCTACACCTTC. Encoded protein: CASSSTIGGYGYTF. J is TRBJ1-2 and V is TRBV7-2, with D possibly matching TRBD1 (6 bases). V lost 4 bases to trimming and J lost 4 bases, with 13 bases between them. Germline assignment: CDR1 SGHTA and CDR2 FQGNSA. This CDR3 spans 14 amino acids.

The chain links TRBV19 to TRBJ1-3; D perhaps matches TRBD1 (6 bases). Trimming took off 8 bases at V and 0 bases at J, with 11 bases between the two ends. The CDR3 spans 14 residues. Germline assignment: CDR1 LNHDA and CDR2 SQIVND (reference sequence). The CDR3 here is CASCRGGSGNTIYF. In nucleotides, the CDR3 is TGTGCCAGTTGCAGGGGTGGCTCTGGAAACACCATATATTTT. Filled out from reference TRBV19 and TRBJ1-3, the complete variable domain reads DGGITQSPKYLFRKEGQNVTLSCEQNLNHDAMYWYRQDPGQGLRLIYYSQIVNDFQKGDIAEGYSVSREKKESFPLTVTSAQKNPTAFYLCASCRGGSGNTIYFGEGSWLTVV.

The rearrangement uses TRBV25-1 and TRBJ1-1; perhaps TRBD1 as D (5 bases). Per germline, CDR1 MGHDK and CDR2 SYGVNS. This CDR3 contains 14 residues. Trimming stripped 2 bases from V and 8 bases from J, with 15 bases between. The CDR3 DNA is TGTGCCAGCAGTGAAATAAAAACAGGTAGAGAAGCTTTCTTT. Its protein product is CASSEIKTGREAFF.

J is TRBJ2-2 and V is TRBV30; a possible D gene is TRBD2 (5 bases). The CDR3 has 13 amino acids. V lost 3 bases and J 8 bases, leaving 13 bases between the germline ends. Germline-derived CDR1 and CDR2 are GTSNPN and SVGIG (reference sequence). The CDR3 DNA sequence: TGTGCCTGGAGCGCAAACCGGGGAGGGGAGCTGTTTTTT. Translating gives CAWSANRGGELFF.

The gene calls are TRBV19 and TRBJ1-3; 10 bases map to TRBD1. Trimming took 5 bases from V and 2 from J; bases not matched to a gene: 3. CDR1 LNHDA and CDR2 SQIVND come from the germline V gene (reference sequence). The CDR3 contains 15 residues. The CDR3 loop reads CASSRGTGAGNTIYF. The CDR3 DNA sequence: TGTGCCAGTAGTCGCGGGACAGGGGCTGGAAACACCATATATTTT.

The chain's CDR3 is CASSFQAGGRNTDTQYF. In DNA, the CDR3 is TGTGCCAGCAGCTTTCAAGCGGGGGGGCGAAACACAGATACGCAGTATTTT. This sequence joins TRBV7-2 and TRBJ2-3; TRBD2 agrees at 10 bases. With V trimmed by 3 bases and J by 2 bases, 8 bases remained unmatched. Germline V lookup: CDR1 SGHTA, CDR2 FQGNSA. The CDR3 has 17 residues.

The CDR3 here is CASSPSGQNTGELFF. CDR3 nucleotides: TGTGCCAGCAGCCCATCGGGACAGAACACCGGGGAGCTGTTTTTT. This rearrangement joins TRBV5-5 to TRBJ2-2, with TRBD1 as a possible D gene (6 bases). Trimming pared 4 bases from V and 1 base from J, leaving 11 bases between. The CDR3 is made up of 15 amino acids. Germline lookup yields CDR1 SGHKS and CDR2 YYEKEE (reference sequence).

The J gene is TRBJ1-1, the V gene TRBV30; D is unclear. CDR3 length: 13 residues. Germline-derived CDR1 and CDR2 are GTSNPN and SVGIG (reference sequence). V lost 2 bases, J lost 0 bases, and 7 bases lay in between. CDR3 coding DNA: TGTGCCTGGAGTACAGTCATGAACACTGAAGCTTTCTTT. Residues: CAWSTVMNTEAFF.

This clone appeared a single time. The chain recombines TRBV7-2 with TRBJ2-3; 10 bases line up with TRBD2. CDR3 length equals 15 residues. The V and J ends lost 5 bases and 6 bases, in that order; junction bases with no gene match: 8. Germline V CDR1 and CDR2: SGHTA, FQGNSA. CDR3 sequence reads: CASSRSGGAGDTQYF. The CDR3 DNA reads TGTGCCAGCAGCCGGAGCGGGGGGGCAGGTGATACGCAGTATTTT. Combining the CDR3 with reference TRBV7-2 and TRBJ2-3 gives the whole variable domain GAGVSQSPSNKVTEKGKDVELRCDPISGHTALYWYRQSLGQGLEFLIYFQGNSAPDKSGLPSDRFSAERTGGSVSTLTIQRTQQEDSAVYLCASSRSGGAGDTQYFGPGTRLTVL.

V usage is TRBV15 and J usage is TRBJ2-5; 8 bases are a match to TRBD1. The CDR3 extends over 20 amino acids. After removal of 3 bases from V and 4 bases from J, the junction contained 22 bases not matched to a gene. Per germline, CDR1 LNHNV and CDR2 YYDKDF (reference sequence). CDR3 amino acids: CATSRRLRTGTRISLETQYF. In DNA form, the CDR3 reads TGTGCCACCAGCAGGCGTCTCCGGACAGGGACGCGTATCTCCTTAGAGACCCAGTACTTC.

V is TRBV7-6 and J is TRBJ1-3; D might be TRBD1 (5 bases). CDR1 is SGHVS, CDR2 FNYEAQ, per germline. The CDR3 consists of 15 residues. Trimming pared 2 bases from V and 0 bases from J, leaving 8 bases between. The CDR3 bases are TGTGCCAGCAGCTTACCCGGGGGCTCTGGAAACACCATATATTTT. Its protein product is CASSLPGGSGNTIYF.

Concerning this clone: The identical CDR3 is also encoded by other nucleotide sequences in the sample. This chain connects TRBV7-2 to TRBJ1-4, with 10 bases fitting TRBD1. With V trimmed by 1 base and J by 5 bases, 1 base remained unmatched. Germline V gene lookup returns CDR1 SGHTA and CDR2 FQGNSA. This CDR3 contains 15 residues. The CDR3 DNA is TGTGCCAGCAGCTTAGGGGGACAGGGGAATGAAAAACTGTTTTTT. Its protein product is CASSLGGQGNEKLFF.

This CDR3 is CASSEARRGVIDTQYF. CDR3 sequence (DNA): TGTGCCAGCAGTGAAGCCCGGCGGGGGGTGATAGATACGCAGTATTTT. V gene TRBV2 combines with J gene TRBJ2-3, with 8 bases lining up with TRBD2. This CDR3 contains 16 residues. Germline V CDR1 and CDR2: SNHLY, FYNNEI. V lost 0 bases, J lost 5 bases, and 7 bases stayed unmatched. Supplemented by reference TRBV2 and TRBJ2-3, the full variable domain reads EPEVTQTPSHQVTQMGQEVILRCVPISNHLYFYWYRQILGQKVEFLVSFYNNEISEKSEIFDDQFSVERPDGSNFTLKIRSTKLEDSAMYFCASSEARRGVIDTQYFGPGTRLTVL.

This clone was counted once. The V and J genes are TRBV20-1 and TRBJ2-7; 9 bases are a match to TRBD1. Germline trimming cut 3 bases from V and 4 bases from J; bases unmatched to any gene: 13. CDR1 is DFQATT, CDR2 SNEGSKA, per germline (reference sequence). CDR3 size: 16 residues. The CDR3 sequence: CSASSTGQGVRYEQYF. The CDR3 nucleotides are TGCAGTGCTAGTAGTACGGGACAGGGAGTGAGGTACGAGCAGTACTTC.

The CDR3 bases are TGCGCCAGCAGTCCGGGGGGGCAGGGCAAGAACACTGAAGCTTTCTTT. Protein: CASSPGGQGKNTEAFF. The J gene is TRBJ1-1, the V gene TRBV10-1, with D possibly TRBD1 on 6 matching bases. Germline V CDR1 and CDR2: WNHNN, SYGVQD (reference sequence). Trimming removed 5 bases from V and 1 base from J, with 17 bases in between. This CDR3 spans 16 amino acids.

CDR3 in amino acids: CASSLSAGIYAEQYF. CDR3 bases: TGTGCCAGTAGTCTGTCAGCCGGGATATATGCCGAGCAGTACTTC. The chain is built from TRBV19 and TRBJ2-7; weak D call: TRBD2 (5 bases). CDR3 length: 15 amino acids. Germline values: CDR1 LNHDA, CDR2 SQIVND (reference sequence). The V gene lost 5 bases and the J gene lost 6 bases, with 20 bases spanning the gap.

For the CDR3, the DNA is TGCGCCAGCAGCGACAGGGTTGGGGACGGCTACACCTTC. Translated: CASSDRVGDGYTF. The chain links TRBV5-1 to TRBJ1-2, with TRBD1 matching 7 bases. The CDR3 sequence is 13 residues long. Germline CDR1 is SGHRS and CDR2 is YFSETQ. J was trimmed by 8 bases and V by 4 bases; bases with no gene match: 8.